This T cell receptor beta chain was profiled in a study of blood T cell repertoires in COVID-19. Across the whole study: Samples representing acute and convalescent COVID-19 were sourced from the United States, Italy and Spain. T cells, B-cell-depleted T cells, or PBMCs provided the cDNA or gDNA that served as material.

In the original analysis: Reference gene primer amplification in the assay estimated nucleated cell counts. TCRdb's table, derived via immunoSEQ multiplex PCR, lists solely in-frame clones and lacks some. The V and J calls and the clone size are those of that table, but D and trimming were determined from the DNA. Of more than 75,000 clones in the sample, roughly 84% are singletons; the top ten hold roughly 25%. Germline assignment: CDR1 KGHSH and CDR2 LQKENI. This CDR3 comprises 14 residues. V dropped 3 bases and J dropped 4 bases, with 10 bases sitting between them. The chain is built from TRBV18 and TRBJ1-3; D uncertain. This receptor was taken from a man in his 60s with acute or convalescent COVID-19. Sequenced sample: peripheral blood. This CDR3 reads CASSPTEGGNTIYF. The DNA of the CDR3 is TGTGCCAGCTCACCTACAGAGGGAGGAAACACCATATATTTT. Supplemented by reference TRBV18 and TRBJ1-3, the full variable domain reads NAGVMQNPRHLVRRRGQEARLRCSPMKGHSHVYWYRQLPEEGLKFMVYLQKENIIDESGMPKERFSAEFPKEGPSILRIQQVVRGDSAAYFCASSPTEGGNTIYFGEGSWLTVV.